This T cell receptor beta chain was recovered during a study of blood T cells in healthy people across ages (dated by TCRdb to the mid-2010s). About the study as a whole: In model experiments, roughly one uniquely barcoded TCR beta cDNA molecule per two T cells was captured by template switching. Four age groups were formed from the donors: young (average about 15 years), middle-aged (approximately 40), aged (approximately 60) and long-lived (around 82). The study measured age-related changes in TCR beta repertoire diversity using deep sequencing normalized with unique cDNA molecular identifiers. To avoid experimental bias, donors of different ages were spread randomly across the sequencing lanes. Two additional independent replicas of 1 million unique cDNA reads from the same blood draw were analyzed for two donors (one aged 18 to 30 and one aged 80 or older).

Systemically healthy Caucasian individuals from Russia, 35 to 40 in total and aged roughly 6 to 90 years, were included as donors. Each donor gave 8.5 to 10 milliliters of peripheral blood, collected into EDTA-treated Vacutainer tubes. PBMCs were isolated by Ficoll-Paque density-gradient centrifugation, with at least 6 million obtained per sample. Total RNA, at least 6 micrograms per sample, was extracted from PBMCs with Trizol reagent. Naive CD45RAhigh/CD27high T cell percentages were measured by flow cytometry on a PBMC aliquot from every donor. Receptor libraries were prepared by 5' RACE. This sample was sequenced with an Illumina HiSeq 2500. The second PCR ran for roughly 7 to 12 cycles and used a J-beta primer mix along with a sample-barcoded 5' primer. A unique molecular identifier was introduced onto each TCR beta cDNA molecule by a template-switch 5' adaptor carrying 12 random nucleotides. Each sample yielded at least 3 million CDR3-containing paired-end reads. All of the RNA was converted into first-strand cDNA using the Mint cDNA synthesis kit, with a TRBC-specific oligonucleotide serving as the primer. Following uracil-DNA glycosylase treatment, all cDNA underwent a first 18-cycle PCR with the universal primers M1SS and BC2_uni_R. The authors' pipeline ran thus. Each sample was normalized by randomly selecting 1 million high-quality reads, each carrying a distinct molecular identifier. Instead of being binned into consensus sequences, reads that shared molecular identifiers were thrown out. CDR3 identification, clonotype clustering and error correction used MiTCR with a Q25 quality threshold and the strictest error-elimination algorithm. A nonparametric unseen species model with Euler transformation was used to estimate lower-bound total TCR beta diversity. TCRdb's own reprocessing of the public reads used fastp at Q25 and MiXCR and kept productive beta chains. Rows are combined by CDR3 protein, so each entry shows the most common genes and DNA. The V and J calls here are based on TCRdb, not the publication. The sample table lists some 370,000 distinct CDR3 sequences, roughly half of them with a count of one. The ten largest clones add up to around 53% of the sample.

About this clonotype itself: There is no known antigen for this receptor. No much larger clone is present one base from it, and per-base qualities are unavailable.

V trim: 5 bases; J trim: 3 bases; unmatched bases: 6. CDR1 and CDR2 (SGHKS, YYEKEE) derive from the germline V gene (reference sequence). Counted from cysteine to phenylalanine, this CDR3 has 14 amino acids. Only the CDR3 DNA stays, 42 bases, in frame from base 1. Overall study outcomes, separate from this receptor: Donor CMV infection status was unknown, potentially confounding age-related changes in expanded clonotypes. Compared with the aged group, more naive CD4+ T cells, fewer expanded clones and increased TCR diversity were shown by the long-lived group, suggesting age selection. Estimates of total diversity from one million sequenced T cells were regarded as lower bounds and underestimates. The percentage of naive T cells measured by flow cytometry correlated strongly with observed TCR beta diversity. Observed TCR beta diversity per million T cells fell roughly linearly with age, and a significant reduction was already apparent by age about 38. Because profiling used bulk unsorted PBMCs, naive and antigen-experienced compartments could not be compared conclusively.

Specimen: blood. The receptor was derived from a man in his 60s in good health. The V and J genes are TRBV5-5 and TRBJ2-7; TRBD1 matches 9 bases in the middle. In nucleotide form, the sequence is TGTGCCAGCAGATCCGGGACAGGGAGCTACGAGCAGTACTTC. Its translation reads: CASRSGTGSYEQYF.